The 22 T cell receptor beta chains listed next were all sequenced from one sample in a study of T cell responses to AZD1222 COVID-19 vaccine. The assay was immunoSEQ multiplex PCR, and TCRdb's table has in-frame clones only and misses some. This table holds approximately 110,000 clones, 88% found once. The sample here was peripheral blood, taken on day 0 of AZD1222 vaccination. All receptors come from an adult in good health.

The V gene is TRBV4-2, the J gene TRBJ2-3, with 8 positions matching TRBD2. Unmatched junction bases numbered 9, after V lost 0 bases and J lost 4 bases. Germline V lookup: CDR1 LGHNA, CDR2 YNFKEQ. CDR3 size: 17 residues. CDR3 sequence: CASSQESRTSPADTQYF. The CDR3 nucleotides read TGTGCCAGCAGCCAAGAATCCAGGACTAGCCCCGCAGATACGCAGTATTTT.

This sequence joins TRBV5-6 and TRBJ2-1, with 9 bases aligning to TRBD1. V gave up 4 bases and J gave up 9 bases; unmatched junction bases: 11. The CDR3 consists of 15 residues. Per germline, CDR1 SGHDT and CDR2 YYEEEE. The CDR3 protein is CASSLPGQGRGEQFF. DNA of the CDR3: TGTGCCAGCAGCCTCCCCGGACAGGGGCGGGGTGAGCAGTTCTTC. Full variable domain (rest looked up from reference TRBV5-6 and TRBJ2-1): DAGVTQSPTHLIKTRGQQVTLRCSPKSGHDTVSWYQQALGQGPQFIFQYYEEEERQRGNFPDRFSGHQFPNYSSELNVNALLLGDSALYLCASSLPGQGRGEQFFGPGTRLTVL.

The chain recombines TRBV7-3 with TRBJ1-5, with unresolved D. The CDR3 runs to 13 residues. Germline assignment: CDR1 SGHTA and CDR2 FQGTGA. V was trimmed by 0 bases and J by 7 bases, leaving 7 bases between them. The chain's CDR3 is CASSLTMGQPQHF. The DNA of the CDR3 is TGTGCCAGCAGCTTAACAATGGGGCAGCCCCAGCATTTT.

V gene TRBV7-9 combines with J gene TRBJ1-5; D is undetermined. The CDR3 length is 15 residues. V was clipped by 1 base and J by 3 bases, with 10 bases between them. Germline V gives CDR1 SEHNR, CDR2 FQNEAQ (reference sequence). The CDR3 sequence: CASSLDRRDNQPQHF. CDR3 nucleotide sequence: TGTGCCAGCAGCTTAGACAGAAGGGACAATCAGCCCCAGCATTTT.

The chain carries TRBV28 and TRBJ1-3; possibly TRBD1 for D (6 bases). V lost 8 bases and J lost 1, with 15 bases in between. The CDR3 totals 15 residues. The germline V gene has CDR1 MDHEN and CDR2 SYDVKM. Here the CDR3 DNA reads TGTGCCAGCTACGGGACATGGGTATCTGGAAACACCATATATTTT. Its protein is CASYGTWVSGNTIYF.

Concerning this clone itself: Because it lacks the conserved phenylalanine or tryptophan at the end, this CDR3 is likely a read error. No DNA is shown, since the ends of the CDR3 on it are uncertain; the CDR3 is the one TCRdb lists. The V call is TRBV5-1, the J call TRBJ1-2; the table assigns TRBD1, which was not confirmed against the DNA. Germline CDR1 SGHRS, CDR2 YFSETQ. The CDR3 is 14 residues long, counting both termini. CDR3 protein: CASSFGQGKRGKGI.

The chain is built from TRBV6-4 and TRBJ2-6, with TRBD1 matching over 7 bases. The length of the CDR3 is 16 residues. The V segment lost 4 bases and the J segment 0 bases; nucleotides outside the gene matches: 3. CDR1 is MRHNA and CDR2 is SNTAGT in the germline V gene. The DNA of the CDR3 is TGTGCCAGCAGTGCCGGGACAGCCTCTGGGGCCAACGTCCTGACTTTC. Amino acids: CASSAGTASGANVLTF.

The genes are TRBV6-1 and TRBJ2-4; D is unclear. V was trimmed by 3 bases and J by 2 bases, leaving 5 bases between them. CDR1 is MNHNS and CDR2 is SASEGT in the germline V gene. CDR3 length: 13 residues. CDR3 sequence (DNA): TGTGCCAGCAGTGAGGGGACCAAAAACATTCAGTACTTC. Its protein product is CASSEGTKNIQYF.

This chain uses TRBV5-6 with TRBJ2-7; D is unclear. Germline CDR1 reads SGHDT; CDR2 reads YYEEEE. The CDR3 has 13 residues. Trimming took off 3 bases at V and 4 bases at J, with 11 bases between the two ends. For the CDR3, the DNA is TGTGCCAGCAGCTCAGCACAGAAATACGAGCAGTACTTC. Protein product: CASSSAQKYEQYF.

The chain couples TRBV7-8 to TRBJ2-2; a possible D gene is TRBD1 (6 bases). Trimming took off 3 bases at V and 5 bases at J, with 10 bases between the two ends. Germline V gene sequence: CDR1 SGHVS, CDR2 FQNEAQ. The length of the CDR3 is 14 residues. Here the CDR3 reads CASSLIGTTGELFF. CDR3 sequence (DNA): TGTGCCAGCAGCTTGATAGGGACAACCGGGGAGCTGTTTTTT. Variable domain in full (rest from reference TRBV7-8 and TRBJ2-2): GAGVSQSPRYKVAKRGQDVALRCDPISGHVSLFWYQQALGQGPEFLTYFQNEAQLDKSGLPSDRFFAERPEGSVSTLKIQRTQQEDSAVYLCASSLIGTTGELFFGEGSRLTVL.

This clone was detected once. V gene TRBV7-9 combines with J gene TRBJ2-3; the match to TRBD2 covers 9 bases. From germline, CDR1 is SEHNR and CDR2 FQNEAQ (reference sequence). V was clipped by 4 bases and J by 2 bases; unmatched bases: 10. This CDR3 region has 17 residues. The CDR3 nucleotides read TGTGCCAGCAGCTATCCAGAAAGCGGGGGGAACACAGATACGCAGTATTTT. Encoded protein: CASSYPESGGNTDTQYF.

This clone was detected only once. This rearrangement joins TRBV27 to TRBJ1-2; 9 positions match TRBD1. The trim removed 9 bases at V and 9 bases at J, leaving 11 bases unmatched. The CDR3 sequence is 13 residues long. From germline, CDR1 is MNHEY and CDR2 SMNVEV (reference sequence). CDR3: CASWDRDTIRYTF. The DNA of the CDR3 is TGTGCCAGTTGGGACAGGGATACTATTCGCTACACCTTC.

V gene TRBV2 combines with J gene TRBJ1-6; no definite D call. Germline CDR1 SNHLY, CDR2 FYNNEI. Trimming took 10 bases from V and 4 from J, leaving 11 bases between them. This CDR3 is built from 13 residues. CDR3 amino acids: CAKSATYNSPLHF. CDR3 bases: TGTGCCAAGTCGGCCACTTATAATTCACCCCTCCACTTT.

The V call is TRBV28, the J call TRBJ1-3; D gene unclear. In germline, CDR1 is MDHEN, CDR2 SYDVKM. The CDR3 has 16 residues. Trimming took 0 bases from V and 0 from J, leaving 9 bases between them. The CDR3 coding sequence is TGTGCCAGCAGTTTATGGACGGCAAGCTCTGGAAACACCATATATTTT. Protein product: CASSLWTASSGNTIYF.

This sequence joins TRBV15 and TRBJ2-1, with D perhaps given as TRBD1 or TRBD2 (5 bases each). Trimming removed 1 base at V and 0 bases at J, with 7 bases between. This CDR3 has 15 residues. Germline V lookup: CDR1 LNHNV, CDR2 YYDKDF (reference sequence). The CDR3 reads CATSRGGSSYNEQFF. The CDR3 region has the DNA TGTGCCACCAGCAGAGGGGGGAGCTCCTACAATGAGCAGTTCTTC.

This chain links TRBV20-1 with TRBJ2-7, with TRBD2 as a possible D gene (6 bases). CDR3 length equals 10 residues. V shed 4 bases and J shed 5 bases, with 6 bases lying between them. Per the germline V gene, CDR1 is DFQATT and CDR2 is SNEGSKA (reference sequence). As DNA, the CDR3 is TGCAGTGCTAAGCGGGACGAGCAGTACTTC. This sequence encodes CSAKRDEQYF.

CDR3 in amino acids: CASSSSLEHEQFF. In DNA, the CDR3 is TGTGCCAGCAGCTCCTCTTTGGAGCATGAGCAGTTCTTC. The rearrangement links TRBV7-3 to TRBJ2-1; D is ambiguous. Germline V gene sequence: CDR1 SGHTA, CDR2 FQGTGA. The CDR3 length is 13 residues. V was cut by 4 bases and J by 8 bases, with 12 bases left in between. Based on the CDR3 plus reference TRBV7-3 and TRBJ2-1, the full variable domain is GAGVSQTPSNKVTEKGKYVELRCDPISGHTALYWYRQSLGQGPEFLIYFQGTGAADDSGLPNDRFFAVRPEGSVSTLKIQRTERGDSAVYLCASSSSLEHEQFFGPGTRLTVL.

V gene TRBV9 combines with J gene TRBJ2-3; 8 bases are shared with TRBD2. Germline CDR1 SGDLS, CDR2 YYNGEE. J was trimmed by 0 bases and V by 2 bases; bases with no gene match: 5. The CDR3 is 16 residues long. The CDR3 region has the DNA TGTGCCAGCAGCGTCAGGAGCGGGAGAAGCACAGATACGCAGTATTTT. This codes for CASSVRSGRSTDTQYF.

This chain uses TRBV15 with TRBJ2-7; D uncertain. The V end lost 0 bases, the J end lost 4 bases, and 7 bases lay between the germline ends. The CDR3 has 13 residues. The germline V gene encodes CDR1 LNHNV and CDR2 YYDKDF (reference sequence). The CDR3 DNA reads as TGTGCCACCAGCAGAGACCCCCAGTACGAGCAGTACTTC. Translated, it gives CATSRDPQYEQYF.

The chain joins TRBV11-2 to TRBJ2-7; D possibly corresponds to TRBD1 (6 bases). Germline V CDR1 and CDR2: SGHAT, FQNNGV. Trimming pared 5 bases from V and 4 bases from J, leaving 9 bases between. This CDR3 spans 12 amino acids. The CDR3 loop is CASSQQGYEQYF. For the CDR3, the DNA is TGTGCCAGCAGCCAACAGGGTTACGAGCAGTACTTC. Complete variable domain (other parts from reference TRBV11-2 and TRBJ2-7): EAGVAQSPRYKIIEKRQSVAFWCNPISGHATLYWYQQILGQGPKLLIQFQNNGVVDDSQLPKDRFSAERLKGVDSTLKIQPAKLEDSAVYLCASSQQGYEQYFGPGTRLTVT.

V and J are TRBV6-2 or TRBV6-3 and TRBJ2-6; D tentatively fits TRBD1 or TRBD2 (5 bases each). V was cut by 6 bases and J by 0 bases, with 15 bases left in between. This CDR3 has 17 amino acids. CDR1 is MNHEY and CDR2 is SVGEGT in the germline V gene. The CDR3 spells CASSHEGFHSGANVLTF. CDR3 in DNA: TGTGCCAGCAGCCACGAGGGGTTCCACTCTGGGGCCAACGTCCTGACTTTC.

The rearrangement uses TRBV19 and TRBJ2-3, with D perhaps matching TRBD2 (6 bases). Germline V gives CDR1 LNHDA, CDR2 SQIVND (reference sequence). V gave up 5 bases and J gave up 4 bases, with 19 bases separating them. CDR3 length equals 16 residues. The CDR3 nucleotides are TGTGCCAGTAGTTCAGGACTATATGCTTTCTCAGATACGCAGTATTTT. Its translation: CASSSGLYAFSDTQYF.